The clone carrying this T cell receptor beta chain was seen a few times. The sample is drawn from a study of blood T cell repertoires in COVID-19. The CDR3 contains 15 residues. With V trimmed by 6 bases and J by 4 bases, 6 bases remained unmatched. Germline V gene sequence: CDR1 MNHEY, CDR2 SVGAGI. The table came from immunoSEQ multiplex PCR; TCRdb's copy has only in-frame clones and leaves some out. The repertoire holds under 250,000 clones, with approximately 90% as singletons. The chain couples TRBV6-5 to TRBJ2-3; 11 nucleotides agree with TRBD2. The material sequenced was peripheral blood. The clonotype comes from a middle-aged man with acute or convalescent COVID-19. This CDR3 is CASRGLAGGADTQYF. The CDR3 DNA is TGTGCCAGCAGGGGTCTAGCGGGAGGCGCAGATACGCAGTATTTT.